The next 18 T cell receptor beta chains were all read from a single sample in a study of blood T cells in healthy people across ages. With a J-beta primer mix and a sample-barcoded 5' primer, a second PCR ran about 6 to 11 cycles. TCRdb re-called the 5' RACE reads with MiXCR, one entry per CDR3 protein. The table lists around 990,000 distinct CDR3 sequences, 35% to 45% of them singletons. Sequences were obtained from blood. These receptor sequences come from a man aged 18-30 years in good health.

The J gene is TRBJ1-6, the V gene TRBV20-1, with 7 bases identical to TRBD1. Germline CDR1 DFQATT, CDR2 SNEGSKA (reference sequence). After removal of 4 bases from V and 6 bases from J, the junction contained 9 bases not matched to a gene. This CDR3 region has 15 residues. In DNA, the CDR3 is TGCAGTGCTACTGGCAGGGGGTTAGGTAATTCACCCCTCCACTTT. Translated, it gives CSATGRGLGNSPLHF.

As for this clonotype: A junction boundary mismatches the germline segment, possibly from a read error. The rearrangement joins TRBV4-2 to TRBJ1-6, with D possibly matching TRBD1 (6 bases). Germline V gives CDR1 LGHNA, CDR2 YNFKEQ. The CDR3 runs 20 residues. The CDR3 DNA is TGTGCCAGCAGCCAAGACCATGCTCTTGTCGCGGGGGCGGCAGGTTCACCCCCCCACTTT. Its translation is CASSQDHALVAGAAGSPPHF.

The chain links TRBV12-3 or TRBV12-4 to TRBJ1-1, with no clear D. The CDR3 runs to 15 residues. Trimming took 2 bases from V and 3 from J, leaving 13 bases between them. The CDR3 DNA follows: TGTGCCAGCAGTTTACCAGCGAGGATATACACTGAAGCTTTCTTT. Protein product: CASSLPARIYTEAFF.

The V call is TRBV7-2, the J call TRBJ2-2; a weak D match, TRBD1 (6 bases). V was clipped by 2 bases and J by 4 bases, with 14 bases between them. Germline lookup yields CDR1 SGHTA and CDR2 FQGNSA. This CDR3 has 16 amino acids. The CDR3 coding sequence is TGTGCCAGCAGCTTATCGTCAGGGGCCCCCACCGGGGAGCTGTTTTTT. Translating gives CASSLSSGAPTGELFF.

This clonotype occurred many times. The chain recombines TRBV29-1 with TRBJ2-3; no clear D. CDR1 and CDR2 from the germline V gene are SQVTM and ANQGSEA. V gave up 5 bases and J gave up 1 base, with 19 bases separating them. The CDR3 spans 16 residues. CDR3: CSVSHSGMFGTDTQYF. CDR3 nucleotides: TGCAGCGTTAGTCACTCGGGTATGTTTGGCACAGATACGCAGTATTTT.

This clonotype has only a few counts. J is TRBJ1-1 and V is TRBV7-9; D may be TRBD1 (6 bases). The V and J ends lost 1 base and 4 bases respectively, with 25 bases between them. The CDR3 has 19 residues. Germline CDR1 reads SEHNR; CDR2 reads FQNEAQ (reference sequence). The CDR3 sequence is CASSLEFWVWGARSTEAFF. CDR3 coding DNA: TGTGCCAGCAGCTTAGAGTTTTGGGTTTGGGGGGCTCGGAGCACTGAAGCTTTCTTT.

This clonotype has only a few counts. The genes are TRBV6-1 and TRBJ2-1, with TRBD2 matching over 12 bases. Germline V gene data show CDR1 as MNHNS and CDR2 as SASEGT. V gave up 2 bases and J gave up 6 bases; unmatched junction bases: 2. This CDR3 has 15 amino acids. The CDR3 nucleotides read TGTGCCAGCAGTGAATTGACTAGCGGGGGCAATGAGCAGTTCTTC. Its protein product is CASSELTSGGNEQFF.

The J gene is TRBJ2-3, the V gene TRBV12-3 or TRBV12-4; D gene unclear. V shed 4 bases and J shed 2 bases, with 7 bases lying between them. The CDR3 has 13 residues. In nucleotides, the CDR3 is TGTGCCAGCAGTTGGCCGAACACAGATACGCAGTATTTT. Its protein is CASSWPNTDTQYF.

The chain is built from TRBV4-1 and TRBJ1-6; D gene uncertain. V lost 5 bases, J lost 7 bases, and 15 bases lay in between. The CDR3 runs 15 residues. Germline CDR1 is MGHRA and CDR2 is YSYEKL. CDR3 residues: CASSDSTGRNSPLHF. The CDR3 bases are TGCGCCAGCAGCGATTCGACTGGGAGGAATTCACCCCTCCACTTT.

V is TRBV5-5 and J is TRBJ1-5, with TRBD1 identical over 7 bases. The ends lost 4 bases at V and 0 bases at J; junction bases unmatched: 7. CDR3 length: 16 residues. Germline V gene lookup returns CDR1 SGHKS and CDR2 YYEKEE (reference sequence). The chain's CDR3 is CASSPQGLGSNQPQHF. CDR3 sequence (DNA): TGTGCCAGCAGCCCACAGGGGTTGGGTAGCAATCAGCCCCAGCATTTT.

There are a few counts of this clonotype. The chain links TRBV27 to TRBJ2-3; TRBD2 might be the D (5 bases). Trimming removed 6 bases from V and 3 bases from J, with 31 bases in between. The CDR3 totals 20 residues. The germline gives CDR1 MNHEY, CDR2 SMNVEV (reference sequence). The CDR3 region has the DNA TGTGCCAGCAGACCAGGAACAGTGATCACTAGGGTAGGGTGGACAGATACGCAGTATTTT. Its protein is CASRPGTVITRVGWTDTQYF.

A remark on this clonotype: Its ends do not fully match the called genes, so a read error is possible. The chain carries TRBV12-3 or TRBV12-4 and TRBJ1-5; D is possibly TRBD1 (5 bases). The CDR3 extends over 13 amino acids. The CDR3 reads CAGSGGENQPQHF. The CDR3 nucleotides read TGTGCCGGCAGTGGGGGGGAAAATCAGCCCCAGCATTTT.

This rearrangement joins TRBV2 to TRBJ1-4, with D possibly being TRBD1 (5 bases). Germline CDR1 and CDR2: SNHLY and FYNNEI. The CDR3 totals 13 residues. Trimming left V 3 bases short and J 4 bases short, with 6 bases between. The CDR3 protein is CASSDRVNEKLFF. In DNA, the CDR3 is TGTGCCAGCAGTGACAGGGTTAATGAAAAACTGTTTTTT.

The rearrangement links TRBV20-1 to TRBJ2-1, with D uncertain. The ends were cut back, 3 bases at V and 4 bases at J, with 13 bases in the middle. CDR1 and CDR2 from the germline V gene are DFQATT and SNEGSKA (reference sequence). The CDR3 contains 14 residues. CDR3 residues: CSARFDSTYNEQFF. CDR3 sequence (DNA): TGCAGTGCTAGGTTTGACTCAACTTACAATGAGCAGTTCTTC.

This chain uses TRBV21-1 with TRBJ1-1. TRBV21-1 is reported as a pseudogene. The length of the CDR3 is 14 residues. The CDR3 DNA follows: TGTGCCAGCAGCAAGGGGGGGGAGGGGGCTGAAGCTTTCTTT. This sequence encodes CASSKGGEGAEAFF.

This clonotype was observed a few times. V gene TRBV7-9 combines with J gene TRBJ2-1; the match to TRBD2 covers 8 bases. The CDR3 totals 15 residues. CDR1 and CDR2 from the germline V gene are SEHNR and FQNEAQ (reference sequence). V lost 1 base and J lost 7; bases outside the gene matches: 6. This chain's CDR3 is CASSLVRLAWNEQFF. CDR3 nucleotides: TGTGCCAGCAGCTTAGTCCGACTAGCGTGGAATGAGCAGTTCTTC.

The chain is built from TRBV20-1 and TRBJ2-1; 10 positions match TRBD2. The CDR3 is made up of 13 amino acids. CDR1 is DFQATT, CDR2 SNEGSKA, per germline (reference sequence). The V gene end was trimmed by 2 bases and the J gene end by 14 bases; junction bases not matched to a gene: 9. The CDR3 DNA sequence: TGCAGTGCTAGACGGACTAGCGGTCTCGAGGAGTTCTTC. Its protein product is CSARRTSGLEEFF.

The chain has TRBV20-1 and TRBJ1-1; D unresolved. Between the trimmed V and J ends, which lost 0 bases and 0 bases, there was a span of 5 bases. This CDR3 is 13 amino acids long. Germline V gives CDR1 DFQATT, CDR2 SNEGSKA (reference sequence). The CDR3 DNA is TGCAGTGCTAGAGAAGCGATGAACACTGAAGCTTTCTTT. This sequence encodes CSAREAMNTEAFF.